The 32 T cell receptor beta chains below were found in one sample sequenced in a study of blood T cell repertoires in COVID-19. Profiling relied on immunoSEQ multiplex PCR, and the TCRdb table lists in-frame clones only, not all of them. The sample yields about 500,000 clones, around 90% seen once. Sequenced: peripheral blood. These receptors were taken from a woman between 45 and 60 years old with COVID-19, enrolled during active disease.

The chain has TRBV28 and TRBJ1-1; D perhaps matches TRBD1 (6 bases). The CDR3 covers 13 residues. Germline V gene lookup returns CDR1 MDHEN and CDR2 SYDVKM. The ends were cut back, 8 bases at V and 3 bases at J, with 13 bases in the middle. The CDR3 region is CASGRQADTEAFF. The DNA of the CDR3 is TGTGCCAGCGGAAGACAGGCAGACACTGAAGCTTTCTTT.

This sequence joins TRBV6-5 and TRBJ2-3; TRBD1 agrees at 7 bases. The CDR3 is 15 residues long. With 0 bases clipped from V and 3 bases from J, the junction kept 3 bases outside the gene matches. Germline V gene sequence: CDR1 MNHEY, CDR2 SVGAGI. DNA of the CDR3: TGTGCCAGCAGTTACTCGAAGGGGGCAACAGATACGCAGTATTTT. Amino acids: CASSYSKGATDTQYF.

The gene calls are TRBV30 and TRBJ1-2; 9 positions agree with TRBD1. Trimming took 5 bases from V and 3 from J; bases not matched to a gene: 4. CDR1 GTSNPN and CDR2 SVGIG come from the germline V gene (reference sequence). The CDR3 sequence is 13 residues long. Here the CDR3 reads CAWVGQGYYGYTF. CDR3 in DNA: TGTGCCTGGGTGGGACAGGGCTACTATGGCTACACCTTC.

The chain carries TRBV7-8 and TRBJ1-1; D unresolved. Trimming pared 5 bases from V and 0 bases from J, leaving 16 bases between. The germline V gene has CDR1 SGHVS and CDR2 FQNEAQ. The CDR3 sequence is 16 residues long. CDR3: CASSPGVFSMNTEAFF. CDR3 coding DNA: TGTGCCAGCAGCCCCGGGGTTTTTTCGATGAACACTGAAGCTTTCTTT.

J is TRBJ2-7 and V is TRBV27, with TRBD2 as a possible D gene (5 bases). CDR3 length: 14 amino acids. Germline CDR1 is MNHEY and CDR2 is SMNVEV (reference sequence). Trimming took 5 bases from V and 0 from J, leaving 11 bases between them. DNA of the CDR3: TGTGCCAGCAGTCCCCGGCGGGCCTCCTACGAGCAGTACTTC. This gives the protein CASSPRRASYEQYF.

This chain joins TRBV6-1 and TRBJ1-6; D is ambiguous. V was pared by 0 bases and J by 16 bases, with 13 bases between. The length of the CDR3 is 13 residues. The V gene's germline CDR1 is MNHNS and CDR2 SASEGT. The CDR3 bases are TGTGCCAGCAGTGAAGCGTTGGACGGGAGTCTCCACTTT. As protein: CASSEALDGSLHF.

The chain has TRBV5-1 and TRBJ2-7; D uncertain. Germline V CDR1 and CDR2: SGHRS, YFSETQ. Trimming took 4 bases from V and 0 from J, leaving 14 bases between them. This CDR3 spans 15 amino acids. Here the CDR3 DNA reads TGCGCCAGCAGCCTGCTTTCGGGTCCCTCCTACGAGCAGTACTTC. This codes for CASSLLSGPSYEQYF. The complete variable domain, with remaining parts taken from reference TRBV5-1 and TRBJ2-7, reads KAGVTQTPRYLIKTRGQQVTLSCSPISGHRSVSWYQQTPGQGLQFLFEYFSETQRNKGNFPGRFSGRQFSNSRSEMNVSTLELGDSALYLCASSLLSGPSYEQYFGPGTRLTVT.

J is TRBJ2-5 and V is TRBV19; TRBD2 matches at 13 bases. V lost 8 bases to trimming and J lost 1 base; unmatched junction nucleotides: 4. The CDR3 consists of 15 residues. The germline V gene encodes CDR1 LNHDA and CDR2 SQIVND (reference sequence). This chain's CDR3 is CASSRTSGGQETQYF. The DNA for the CDR3 is TGTGCCAGTTCTAGGACTAGCGGGGGCCAAGAGACCCAGTACTTC.

This clone has just a few counts. The chain carries TRBV19 and TRBJ2-7, with 10 bases aligning to TRBD1. The junction had 9 bases not matched to a gene; V was cut back by 6 bases and J by 7 bases. The germline CDR1 and CDR2 sequences are LNHDA and SQIVND (reference sequence). The CDR3 is 14 residues long. CDR3 in DNA: TGTGCCAGTAGCCGCCGGGACAGGGGTTGGGAGCAGTACTTC. Translated: CASSRRDRGWEQYF.

This clone was counted once. The J gene is TRBJ1-2, the V gene TRBV7-9, with TRBD1 matching over 9 bases. The germline gives CDR1 SEHNR, CDR2 FQNEAQ (reference sequence). V was pared by 4 bases and J by 0 bases, with 9 bases of the junction left unmatched. There are 17 residues in the CDR3. CDR3 sequence (DNA): TGTGCCAGCAGCTCACGTGGAGGGACAGGGTCTAACTATGGCTACACCTTC. This translates into CASSSRGGTGSNYGYTF.

V and J are TRBV6-1 and TRBJ1-2; D is uncertain. Germline CDR1 reads MNHNS; CDR2 reads SASEGT. V was trimmed by 0 bases and J by 8 bases, leaving 10 bases between them. This CDR3 comprises 13 residues. The CDR3 loop is CASSEARSGGYTF. The DNA for the CDR3 is TGTGCCAGCAGTGAAGCAAGAAGCGGGGGCTACACCTTC.

With regard to this clone: The identical CDR3 is also encoded by other nucleotide sequences in the sample. Here the CDR3 reads CSASRDSYGYTF. The CDR3 coding sequence is TGCAGTGCTAGTAGGGACTCCTATGGCTACACCTTC. The chain is built from TRBV20-1 and TRBJ1-2; D perhaps matches TRBD1 (5 bases). The V gene's germline CDR1 is DFQATT and CDR2 SNEGSKA (reference sequence). CDR3 length: 12 amino acids. With 3 bases removed from V and 4 bases from J, the gap between germline ends came to 9 bases.

The chain uses TRBV2 and TRBJ2-1, with TRBD2 matching over 8 bases. This CDR3 region has 11 residues. Germline V gene lookup returns CDR1 SNHLY and CDR2 FYNNEI. CDR3 nucleotide sequence: TGTACTAGCGGCTCCTACAATGAGCAGTTCTTC. As protein: CTSGSYNEQFF.

V is TRBV5-1 and J is TRBJ2-2, with D maybe TRBD1 (6 bases). CDR1 is SGHRS and CDR2 is YFSETQ in the germline V gene. Trimming took 2 bases from V and 0 from J, leaving 11 bases between them. The CDR3 is 16 residues long. CDR3: CASSLPGVANTGELFF. The CDR3 nucleotides read TGCGCCAGCAGCTTACCAGGGGTAGCGAACACCGGGGAGCTGTTTTTT.

The V call is TRBV15, the J call TRBJ2-7, with unresolved D. This CDR3 has 13 residues. Trimming left V 0 bases short and J 5 bases short, with 8 bases between. CDR1 LNHNV and CDR2 YYDKDF come from the germline V gene (reference sequence). Here the CDR3 reads CATSRELEHEQYF. CDR3 bases: TGTGCCACCAGCAGAGAATTGGAGCACGAGCAGTACTTC.

The rearrangement uses TRBV2 and TRBJ1-2; 12 nucleotides align to TRBD1. The junction had 6 bases not matched to a gene; V was cut back by 5 bases and J by 2 bases. The CDR3 has 16 residues. Germline loops: CDR1 SNHLY, CDR2 FYNNEI. The CDR3 here is CASSRTGTGGNYGYTF. In DNA, the CDR3 is TGTGCCAGCAGTCGAACCGGGACAGGGGGCAACTATGGCTACACCTTC.

As concerns this clone: In the same sample, other DNA sequences code for this CDR3. This rearrangement joins TRBV13 to TRBJ2-7, with 7 bases that match TRBD1. Germline-derived CDR1 and CDR2 are PRHDT and FYEKMQ (reference sequence). The CDR3 length is 14 residues. With 4 bases clipped from V and 1 base from J, the junction kept 4 bases outside the gene matches. CDR3 bases: TGTGCCAGCAGCTCCGGGACAGTTTCCTACGAGCAGTACTTC. This gives the protein CASSSGTVSYEQYF.

The chain has TRBV24-1 and TRBJ1-2; D is undetermined. CDR1 is KGHDR and CDR2 is SFDVKD in the germline V gene. The CDR3 is made up of 12 amino acids. Trimming took 4 bases from V and 13 from J, leaving 15 bases between them. Here the CDR3 DNA reads TGTGCCACCAGTGAAGGAGGGAAGGTTGCCACCTTC. Protein sequence: CATSEGGKVATF.

The chain employs TRBV5-8 and TRBJ1-5; 9 nucleotides align to TRBD1. This CDR3 has 15 amino acids. Germline CDR1 and CDR2: SGHTS and YDEGEE. The trim removed 1 base at V and 4 bases at J, leaving 3 bases unmatched. CDR3 protein: CASSLKGQGNQPQHF. DNA of the CDR3: TGTGCCAGCAGCTTGAAGGGACAGGGAAATCAGCCCCAGCATTTT.

The genes are TRBV6-6 and TRBJ2-3; D perhaps matches TRBD2 (6 bases). The CDR3 runs to 14 residues. V gave up 5 bases and J gave up 5 bases, with 14 bases separating them. CDR1 and CDR2 from the germline V gene are MNHNY and SVGAGI (reference sequence). The CDR3 region has the DNA TGTGCCAGCAGTGCCTCCCAGGGAGGAGATACGCAGTATTTT. Translation gives CASSASQGGDTQYF.

The chain combines TRBV7-9 with TRBJ2-7; 14 nucleotides agree with TRBD2. V was pared by 5 bases and J by 2 bases, with 11 bases of the junction left unmatched. This CDR3 spans 18 amino acids. Germline loops: CDR1 SEHNR, CDR2 FQNEAQ (reference sequence). The CDR3 loop is CASSQRPGTSGGPYEQYF. The CDR3 DNA sequence: TGTGCCAGCAGCCAGCGTCCCGGGACTAGCGGGGGACCCTACGAGCAGTACTTC. The entire variable domain, with the rest obtained from reference TRBV7-9 and TRBJ2-7, is as follows: DTGVSQNPRHKITKRGQNVTFRCDPISEHNRLYWYRQTLGQGPEFLTYFQNEAQLEKSRLLSDRFSAERPKGSFSTLEIQRTEQGDSAMYLCASSQRPGTSGGPYEQYFGPGTRLTVT.

The rearrangement joins TRBV5-1 to TRBJ1-2, with 8 nucleotides matching TRBD1. CDR1 and CDR2 (germline): SGHRS, YFSETQ. After removal of 7 bases from V and 6 bases from J, the junction contained 11 bases not matched to a gene. The CDR3 consists of 14 residues. Here the CDR3 reads CASGRAGGSDGYTF. The CDR3, as DNA: TGCGCCAGCGGACGGGCAGGGGGCTCGGATGGCTACACCTTC.

V and J are TRBV19 and TRBJ1-2; no reliable D call. This CDR3 is 14 amino acids long. Germline V gene lookup returns CDR1 LNHDA and CDR2 SQIVND (reference sequence). Trimming cost V 0 bases and J 4 bases, with 9 bases left between them. CDR3 amino acids: CASSIEEGGYGYTF. For the CDR3, the DNA is TGTGCCAGTAGTATAGAGGAGGGAGGCTATGGCTACACCTTC.

This chain joins TRBV7-8 and TRBJ2-7; D possibly corresponds to TRBD1 (6 bases). Germline V gene data show CDR1 as SGHVS and CDR2 as FQNEAQ. V was pared by 6 bases and J by 2 bases, with 14 bases between. The CDR3 contains 14 residues. CDR3 amino acids: CASRTGTQTYEQYF. Written as DNA, the CDR3 is TGTGCCAGCAGGACCGGGACACAGACCTACGAGCAGTACTTC.

CDR3 in DNA: TGTGCCAGCAGCGCGGGGTTAACCTGGGAGCTGTTTTTT. It is translated as CASSAGLTWELFF. The V gene is TRBV9, the J gene TRBJ2-2, with a possible D match to TRBD2 (5 bases). The CDR3 is made up of 13 amino acids. V was cut by 3 bases and J by 9 bases, with 12 bases left in between. Germline CDR1 SGDLS, CDR2 YYNGEE.

This chain links TRBV9 with TRBJ1-1; D gene ambiguous. This CDR3 has 14 amino acids. CDR1 and CDR2 from the germline V gene are SGDLS and YYNGEE. V shed 0 bases and J shed 0 bases, with 6 bases lying between them. CDR3 loop: CASSVDQVNTEAFF. The CDR3 nucleotides read TGTGCCAGCAGCGTAGACCAGGTGAACACTGAAGCTTTCTTT. The full variable domain, rest sourced from reference TRBV9 and TRBJ1-1, is DSGVTQTPKHLITATGQRVTLRCSPRSGDLSVYWYQQSLDQGLQFLIQYYNGEERAKGNILERFSAQQFPDLHSELNLSSLELGDSALYFCASSVDQVNTEAFFGQGTRLTVV.

V gene TRBV5-1 combines with J gene TRBJ2-1; 8 bases fit TRBD1. Losses at the gene ends were 8 bases for V and 3 bases for J; bases not matched to a gene: 7. The CDR3 loop spans 14 amino acids. Germline values: CDR1 SGHRS, CDR2 YFSETQ. The CDR3 is CASSTGVVYNEQFF. The CDR3 region has the DNA TGCGCCAGTTCGACAGGGGTGGTCTACAATGAGCAGTTCTTC.

At least ten counts were recorded for this clone. V and J are TRBV29-1 and TRBJ1-1; 9 bases agree with TRBD1. With 7 bases clipped from V and 7 bases from J, the junction kept 7 bases outside the gene matches. CDR3 size: 12 residues. Germline V lookup: CDR1 SQVTM, CDR2 ANQGSEA. As DNA, the CDR3 is TGCAGCGGCCACAGGGGGCGGAGTGAAGCTTTCTTT. Protein: CSGHRGRSEAFF.

The V gene is TRBV6-5, the J gene TRBJ1-2; possible D gene TRBD1, 5 bases. The germline CDR1 and CDR2 sequences are MNHEY and SVGAGI. With 10 bases removed from V and 8 bases from J, the gap between germline ends came to 20 bases. The CDR3 runs to 13 residues. CDR3: CATQSPGAGGYTF. As DNA, the CDR3 is TGTGCCACACAGTCGCCCGGGGCGGGAGGCTACACCTTC.

V and J are TRBV28 and TRBJ1-1, with a tentative D call TRBD1 (5 bases). Trimming pared 4 bases from V and 7 bases from J, leaving 7 bases between. The CDR3 spans 11 residues. Germline CDR1 and CDR2: MDHEN and SYDVKM. The CDR3 protein is CASSYQGEAFF. The CDR3 bases are TGTGCCAGCAGTTACCAGGGTGAAGCTTTCTTT.

This rearrangement joins TRBV14 to TRBJ1-6; D gene unclear. CDR1 SGHDN and CDR2 FVKESK come from the germline V gene. V gave up 0 bases and J gave up 6 bases, with 15 bases separating them. The CDR3 sequence is 17 residues long. Here the CDR3 DNA reads TGTGCCAGCAGCCAAGATAGCGGACTTATACTTAATTCACCCCTCCACTTT. Its protein product is CASSQDSGLILNSPLHF.

In its sample, this clone was seen once. This chain links TRBV3-1 (or the pseudogene TRBV3-2) with TRBJ1-1; D gene uncertain. Trimming took off 1 base at V and 3 bases at J, with 12 bases between the two ends. The CDR3 sequence is 15 residues long. Germline lookup yields CDR1 LGHDT and CDR2 YNNKEL (reference sequence). The CDR3, as DNA: TGTGCCAGCAGCCAAGGAAGCGTCCCAGACACTGAAGCTTTCTTT. Translating gives CASSQGSVPDTEAFF.